A selection of T cell receptor beta chains follows, all from one sample in a study of molecular identifiers for immune sequencing clone quantification. TCRdb itself ran the PCR reads through MiXCR, one entry per CDR3 protein. The sample has some 320,000 distinct CDR3 sequences, roughly 23% seen once. Material for sequencing was naive CD8+ T cells from blood, with Jurkat cell RNA spiked in. Receptor source: a human donor in good health. Some libraries in this study had Jurkat cell RNA spiked in. Each CDR3 is given with its conserved first and last residue. The D gene is left open where the match is weak. Only some rows state a clone size, as once, few, many or a class for expanded clones.

15	TRBD2	TRBV7-9	many	TRBJ2-1	CASRDGLAVLDEQFF	TGTGCCAGCAGGGACGGACTAGCAGTTCTCGATGAGCAGTTCTTC
14	NA	TRBV29-1	few	TRBJ1-2	CSVAEQSFNYGYTF	TGCAGCGTTGCCGAACAGAGTTTTAACTATGGCTACACCTTC
15	NA	TRBV4-1	many	TRBJ2-3	CASSTTSVKTDTQYF	TGCGCCAGCAGCACGACTAGTGTCAAGACAGATACGCAGTATTTT
19	TRBD2	TRBV3-1	NA	TRBJ2-1	CASSQVRVERGPPYNEQFF	TGTGCCAGCAGCCAAGTTCGGGTCGAGCGGGGGCCCCCCTACAATGAGCAGTTCTTC
18	TRBD2	TRBV6-2/TRBV6-3	few	TRBJ2-3	CASSYIAGGPFSTDTQYF	TGTGCCAGCAGTTACATAGCGGGGGGACCCTTTAGCACAGATACGCAGTATTTT
19	NA	TRBV12-3/TRBV12-4	few	TRBJ2-2	CASSWSGHLSGGGTGELFF	TGTGCCAGCAGTTGGTCGGGGCATCTTAGCGGAGGGGGGACCGGGGAGCTGTTTTTT
15	TRBD1	TRBV7-9	many	TRBJ2-3	CASSPGQGGADTQYF	TGTGCCAGCAGCCCGGGACAGGGGGGAGCAGATACGCAGTATTTT
15	NA	TRBV7-6	many	TRBJ2-3	CASSLGQFSTDTQYF	TGTGCCAGCAGCTTAGGACAGTTTAGCACAGATACGCAGTATTTT
20	NA	TRBV7-2	many	TRBJ1-5	CASSSLRTTGPPYSNQPQHF	TGTGCCAGCAGCTCACTTCGTACAACAGGGCCCCCTTATAGCAATCAGCCCCAGCATTTT
15	TRBD1	TRBV11-2	many	TRBJ1-4	CASTIVGQGGEKLFF	TGTGCCAGCACCATAGTTGGACAGGGCGGTGAAAAACTGTTTTTT